The 31 T cell receptor beta chains presented below share a single source sample, sequenced in a study of beta chain features in type 1 diabetes. As every portion of the isolated RNA was reverse transcribed, the sequencing read expressed TCRB transcripts. Using immunoSEQ multiplex PCR, the repertoire was profiled, and TCRdb retains in-frame clones only, with some absent. The sample carries hundreds of thousands of clones, about a sixth recorded once. Sequenced sample: naive CD4+ T cells from blood. Source of these receptors: a man in his late teens or twenties in good health.

This clone occurred a few times. The chain recombines TRBV15 with TRBJ2-3; D gene unclear. Between the trimmed V and J ends, which lost 8 bases and 0 bases, there was a span of 9 bases. CDR1 and CDR2 from the germline V gene are LNHNV and YYDKDF (reference sequence). This CDR3 spans 13 amino acids. The CDR3 sequence is CATLGLSTDTQYF. Written as DNA, the CDR3 is TGTGCCACCCTCGGTCTTAGCACAGATACGCAGTATTTT. The full variable domain, rest sourced from reference TRBV15 and TRBJ2-3, is DAMVIQNPRYQVTQFGKPVTLSCSQTLNHNVMYWYQQKSSQAPKLLFHYYDKDFNNEADTPDNFQSRRPNTSFCFLDIRSPGLGDTAMYLCATLGLSTDTQYFGPGTRLTVL.

This clone came up a few times. The V and J genes are TRBV7-9 and TRBJ2-6; D call uncertain. Per germline, CDR1 SEHNR and CDR2 FQNEAQ (reference sequence). V dropped 5 bases and J dropped 0 bases, with 17 bases sitting between them. The CDR3 runs 18 residues. Written as DNA, the CDR3 is TGTGCCAGCAGCCCCCCTTATCGGCAGGCCTCTGGGGCCAACGTCCTGACTTTC. This gives the protein CASSPPYRQASGANVLTF.

This clone was found a few times. The genes are TRBV7-9 and TRBJ2-2, with 9 bases identical to TRBD2. The CDR3 totals 16 residues. The germline gives CDR1 SEHNR, CDR2 FQNEAQ (reference sequence). Trimming removed 6 bases from V and 5 bases from J; junction bases left unmatched: 10. Here the CDR3 DNA reads TGTGCCAGCAGAGCAAGCGGGAGGACGAGGACCGGGGAGCTGTTTTTT. The encoded protein is CASRASGRTRTGELFF. Based on the CDR3 plus reference TRBV7-9 and TRBJ2-2, the full variable domain is DTGVSQNPRHKITKRGQNVTFRCDPISEHNRLYWYRQTLGQGPEFLTYFQNEAQLEKSRLLSDRFSAERPKGSFSTLEIQRTEQGDSAMYLCASRASGRTRTGELFFGEGSRLTVL.

This clone was seen a few times. The rearrangement links TRBV7-2 to TRBJ2-3; D uncertain. Trimming took 1 base from V and 13 from J, leaving 12 bases between them. CDR1 and CDR2 from the germline V gene are SGHTA and FQGNSA. The CDR3 totals 12 residues. The CDR3 reads CASSLGPLHEYF. In nucleotides, the CDR3 is TGTGCCAGCAGCTTAGGACCCCTCCACGAGTATTTT.

The J gene is TRBJ2-7, the V gene TRBV18; 10 nucleotides match TRBD1. The V gene's germline CDR1 is KGHSH and CDR2 LQKENI. The CDR3 covers 14 residues. Unmatched junction bases numbered 5, after V lost 3 bases and J lost 6 bases. The CDR3 nucleotides are TGTGCCAGCTCACCTGGGACAGGGGAGAGCGAGCAGTACTTC. Amino acid sequence: CASSPGTGESEQYF.

The rearrangement joins TRBV27 to TRBJ2-7; D is uncertain. V was pared by 2 bases and J by 2 bases, with 7 bases between. The length of the CDR3 is 13 residues. Per germline, CDR1 MNHEY and CDR2 SMNVEV (reference sequence). The CDR3 sequence: CASSLGWTYEQYF. The CDR3 bases are TGTGCCAGCAGTTTAGGATGGACCTACGAGCAGTACTTC.

This sequence joins TRBV7-3 and TRBJ2-5; D may be TRBD1 or TRBD2 (5 bases each). Germline assignment: CDR1 SGHTA and CDR2 FQGTGA. V was clipped by 5 bases and J by 0 bases, with 16 bases between them. This CDR3 comprises 16 residues. The CDR3 DNA follows: TGTGCCAGCAGCCACACCCCCGGGACGGACCAAGAGACCCAGTACTTC. Translation: CASSHTPGTDQETQYF.

This chain connects TRBV7-8 to TRBJ2-3; TRBD2 agrees at 12 bases. The V gene end was trimmed by 4 bases and the J gene end by 4 bases; junction bases not matched to a gene: 6. The germline CDR1 and CDR2 sequences are SGHVS and FQNEAQ. The CDR3 spans 16 residues. The CDR3 DNA reads as TGTGCCAGCAGCTCCCGACTAGCGGGGGTGGCAGATACGCAGTATTTT. Translating gives CASSSRLAGVADTQYF.

CDR3 protein: CASSNGTFSYEQYF. CDR3 bases: TGTGCCAGCAGCAACGGGACCTTCTCCTACGAGCAGTACTTC. The rearrangement links TRBV21-1 to TRBJ2-7. TRBV21-1 is recorded as a pseudogene. CDR3 length: 14 residues.

The V call is TRBV5-1, the J call TRBJ1-5; 8 nucleotides match TRBD1. This CDR3 has 14 amino acids. V trimming: 4 bases; J trimming: 7 bases; junction bases outside the gene matches: 7. Germline V CDR1 and CDR2: SGHRS, YFSETQ. CDR3 sequence (DNA): TGCGCCAGCAGCCCTGGACAGGGAGCCCAGCCCCAGCATTTT. Amino acids: CASSPGQGAQPQHF.

This clone was seen a few times. V and J are TRBV30 and TRBJ2-2, with 10 nucleotides matching TRBD2. CDR1 and CDR2 from the germline V gene are GTSNPN and SVGIG (reference sequence). V shed 6 bases and J 4 bases; nucleotides not matched to a gene: 5. The CDR3 extends over 14 amino acids. CDR3 loop: CACEKRGGTGELFF. For the CDR3, the DNA is TGTGCCTGCGAAAAGCGGGGGGGCACCGGGGAGCTGTTTTTT.

This clone was detected only a few times. V and J are TRBV11-2 and TRBJ2-7, with a tentative D call TRBD1 (6 bases). Between the trimmed V and J ends, which lost 0 bases and 2 bases, there was a span of 14 bases. The V gene's germline CDR1 is SGHAT and CDR2 FQNNGV. The CDR3 length is 16 residues. The CDR3 is CASSLDGRQAPYEQYF. The CDR3 DNA follows: TGTGCCAGCAGCTTAGATGGCAGACAGGCCCCCTACGAGCAGTACTTC. The full variable domain, rest sourced from reference TRBV11-2 and TRBJ2-7, is EAGVAQSPRYKIIEKRQSVAFWCNPISGHATLYWYQQILGQGPKLLIQFQNNGVVDDSQLPKDRFSAERLKGVDSTLKIQPAKLEDSAVYLCASSLDGRQAPYEQYFGPGTRLTVT.

The rearrangement links TRBV30 to TRBJ2-2; 9 positions agree with TRBD1. The V segment lost 0 bases and the J segment 4 bases; nucleotides outside the gene matches: 15. CDR3 size: 19 residues. CDR1 is GTSNPN and CDR2 is SVGIG in the germline V gene (reference sequence). The CDR3 region is CAWSVLARPGTGRTGELFF. CDR3 nucleotide sequence: TGTGCCTGGAGTGTACTTGCAAGGCCAGGGACAGGGCGCACCGGGGAGCTGTTTTTT.

This clone showed up just a few times. Other DNA sequences within the sample encode an identical CDR3. The chain is built from TRBV18 and TRBJ1-1; 9 bases line up with TRBD1. Germline lookup yields CDR1 KGHSH and CDR2 LQKENI. The CDR3 sequence is 15 residues long. J gave up 5 bases and V 1 base, and 5 bases lay outside the gene matches. The CDR3 is CASSPLPGQGTEAFF. The CDR3, as DNA: TGTGCCAGCTCACCACTGCCGGGACAGGGAACTGAAGCTTTCTTT. The whole variable domain, remainder taken from reference TRBV18 and TRBJ1-1, is NAGVMQNPRHLVRRRGQEARLRCSPMKGHSHVYWYRQLPEEGLKFMVYLQKENIIDESGMPKERFSAEFPKEGPSILRIQQVVRGDSAAYFCASSPLPGQGTEAFFGQGTRLTVV.

The rearrangement joins TRBV11-1 to TRBJ2-5; D may be TRBD2 (6 bases). Between the trimmed V and J ends, which lost 1 base and 0 bases, there was a span of 9 bases. This CDR3 has 15 residues. Germline V gives CDR1 SGHAT, CDR2 FQDESV (reference sequence). Here the CDR3 DNA reads TGTGCCAGCAGCTTAGAGAGCGGGTACCAAGAGACCCAGTACTTC. It encodes CASSLESGYQETQYF.

There are a few counts of this clone. The rearrangement links TRBV6-5 to TRBJ2-7, with D possibly being TRBD2 (6 bases). The CDR3 length is 13 residues. Germline CDR1 MNHEY, CDR2 SVGAGI. Trimming took off 6 bases at V and 7 bases at J, with 16 bases between the two ends. The CDR3 DNA is TGTGCCAGCAGCCCCGGGACTCTACGGGAGCAGTACTTC. Its protein is CASSPGTLREQYF.

In this sample, this clone turned up a few times. V gene TRBV7-8 combines with J gene TRBJ2-1, with a possible D match to TRBD2 (6 bases). Trimming cost V 1 base and J 9 bases, with 16 bases left between them. The germline V gene encodes CDR1 SGHVS and CDR2 FQNEAQ. The CDR3 is 15 residues long. The chain's CDR3 is CASSLVLARRFEQFF. The CDR3 nucleotides are TGTGCCAGCAGCTTAGTACTAGCTCGGAGGTTTGAGCAGTTCTTC.

This clone was seen a handful of times. J is TRBJ1-5 and V is TRBV10-3; 7 nucleotides line up with TRBD1. V lost 2 bases to trimming and J lost 1 base; unmatched junction nucleotides: 5. The CDR3 extends over 16 amino acids. Per the germline V gene, CDR1 is ENHRY and CDR2 is SYGVKD. This chain's CDR3 is CAISEQNRGSNQPQHF. Here the CDR3 DNA reads TGTGCCATCAGTGAGCAAAACAGGGGAAGCAATCAGCCCCAGCATTTT.

The CDR3 DNA follows: TGTGCCAGCAGCTTGGTCCGGGGTACGGCATCTGGAAACACCATATATTTT. This encodes CASSLVRGTASGNTIYF. The V call is TRBV5-4, the J call TRBJ1-3; D is uncertain. This CDR3 is built from 17 residues. V was clipped by 0 bases and J by 1 base, with 14 bases between them. Germline CDR1 reads SGHNT; CDR2 reads YYREEE (reference sequence).

This clone appeared many times. This rearrangement joins TRBV10-3 to TRBJ2-5, with D hard to call. This CDR3 has 11 amino acids. Between the trimmed V and J ends, which lost 6 bases and 3 bases, there was a span of 5 bases. CDR1 ENHRY and CDR2 SYGVKD come from the germline V gene. CDR3 protein: CAISYEETQYF. The CDR3 coding sequence is TGTGCCATCAGCTACGAAGAGACCCAGTACTTC.

This clone has only a few counts. The same CDR3 also results from other DNA sequences found in this sample. This CDR3 is CASSGDSYGYTF. The CDR3 nucleotides are TGTGCCAGCAGTGGGGACAGCTATGGCTACACCTTC. The V gene is TRBV28, the J gene TRBJ1-2, with TRBD1 matching 7 bases. This CDR3 has 12 residues. V was pared by 5 bases and J by 4 bases, with 1 base of the junction left unmatched. Germline-derived CDR1 and CDR2 are MDHEN and SYDVKM.

V and J are TRBV7-2 and TRBJ1-1, with 10 bases matching TRBD1. The V gene's germline CDR1 is SGHTA and CDR2 FQGNSA. With V trimmed by 5 bases and J by 5 bases, 8 bases remained unmatched. The CDR3 contains 15 residues. CDR3: CASSIEGTGVTEAFF. The CDR3 DNA reads as TGTGCCAGCAGCATAGAAGGGACAGGGGTGACTGAAGCTTTCTTT.

The chain joins TRBV5-1 to TRBJ2-1; TRBD1 aligns across 8 bases. Unmatched junction bases numbered 5, after V lost 0 bases and J lost 0 bases. Germline V CDR1 and CDR2: SGHRS, YFSETQ. The CDR3 loop spans 17 amino acids. The CDR3 is CASSLGTGFSSYNEQFF. Here the CDR3 DNA reads TGCGCCAGCAGCTTGGGGACAGGGTTCAGCTCCTACAATGAGCAGTTCTTC.

This clone occurred a few times. The chain is built from TRBV4-3 and TRBJ2-5; D not certain. Germline CDR1 is LGHNA and CDR2 is YSLEER. The CDR3 has 14 residues. Trimming left V 2 bases short and J 3 bases short, with 10 bases between. CDR3 DNA: TGCGCCAGCAGCCAAATGGGTGGCGAAGAGACCCAGTACTTC. Residues: CASSQMGGEETQYF.

This clone has just a few counts. The chain is built from TRBV4-1 and TRBJ2-1; D is possibly TRBD2 (5 bases). CDR3 length equals 16 residues. Germline CDR1 MGHRA, CDR2 YSYEKL. The V gene lost 3 bases and the J gene lost 0 bases, with 12 bases spanning the gap. CDR3 in amino acids: CASSQSGLSSYNEQFF. CDR3 DNA sequence: TGCGCCAGCAGCCAGAGCGGACTCAGCTCCTACAATGAGCAGTTCTTC.

The rearrangement links TRBV11-2 to TRBJ1-2; 8 bases are a match to TRBD1. This CDR3 comprises 13 residues. CDR1 is SGHAT and CDR2 is FQNNGV in the germline V gene. The V and J ends lost 5 bases and 8 bases, in that order; junction bases with no gene match: 7. CDR3 in amino acids: CASSPGTGRGYTF. CDR3 DNA sequence: TGTGCCAGCAGCCCAGGGACAGGCCGGGGCTACACCTTC.

This rearrangement joins TRBV10-3 to TRBJ2-1; TRBD2 agrees at 14 bases. The CDR3 loop spans 14 amino acids. CDR1 and CDR2 from the germline V gene are ENHRY and SYGVKD. J was trimmed by 6 bases and V by 6 bases; bases with no gene match: 1. CDR3 nucleotides: TGTGCCATCAGGACTAGCGGGAGGGCCAATGAGCAGTTCTTC. This gives the protein CAIRTSGRANEQFF.

This clone was recorded a few times. CDR3 coding DNA: TGTGCCAGCAGCTACCAAACCGAGCAGTACTTC. Translating it yields CASSYQTEQYF. The chain carries TRBV7-9 and TRBJ2-7; no firm D call. Between the trimmed V and J ends, which lost 4 bases and 6 bases, there was a span of 7 bases. Germline V lookup: CDR1 SEHNR, CDR2 FQNEAQ (reference sequence). The CDR3 is made up of 11 amino acids.

CDR3 loop: CASSLEETQYF. In DNA form, the CDR3 reads TGCGCCAGCAGCTTGGAGGAGACGCAGTATTTT. The chain recombines TRBV5-1 with TRBJ2-3; D gene uncertain. Trimming pared 0 bases from V and 9 bases from J, leaving 5 bases between. CDR3 size: 11 residues. The germline V gene has CDR1 SGHRS and CDR2 YFSETQ.

This clone appeared a few times. This chain connects TRBV9 to TRBJ2-1; 8 bases align to TRBD2. The length of the CDR3 is 15 residues. With V trimmed by 0 bases and J by 10 bases, 9 bases remained unmatched. Germline CDR1 is SGDLS and CDR2 is YYNGEE. The CDR3 DNA follows: TGTGCCAGCAGCGTAGAACCGAGCGGGAGTCTCGAGCAGTTCTTC. Amino acid sequence: CASSVEPSGSLEQFF.

The table lists this clone with a few counts. This chain joins TRBV7-2 and TRBJ1-5; 10 nucleotides line up with TRBD1. V dropped 5 bases and J dropped 4; count of bases not matched to a gene: 8. CDR3 length: 16 amino acids. CDR1 is SGHTA and CDR2 is FQGNSA in the germline V gene. DNA of the CDR3: TGTGCCAGCAGCCTCTACGGGACAGGGGTGAATCAGCCCCAGCATTTT. This translates into CASSLYGTGVNQPQHF.